This TCR beta chain was sequenced during a study of T cells in Graves' hyperthyroidism and ophthalmopathy. General study results and limits: A median 6.5 months before onset, the model predicted ophthalmopathy. Blood samples included most of the expanded thyroid clonotypes exceeding 0.001.

Researchers took RNA transcripts and amplified the TCR beta CDR3 regions from them. An initial round of RT-PCR targeting the TCR CDR3 relied on the HTBI primer set. From the multiplex PCR reads, TCRdb called clonotypes with MiXCR, one entry per CDR3 protein. This sample has fewer than 450,000 distinct CDR3 sequences; approximately 17% occur once, and the top ten carry 30% to 35%. The CDR3 consists of 14 residues. The germline CDR1 and CDR2 sequences are SNHLY and FYNNEI. Deletions cut 6 bases from V and 0 bases from J, with 9 bases between. This clonotype came up many times. Its antigen is undetermined.

This TCR came from a woman in her thirties with Graves' hyperthyroidism that later progressed to Graves' ophthalmopathy. The chain has TRBV2 and TRBJ2-1; unclear D gene. Sequencing input: blood. This chain's CDR3 is CASSLSTSYNEQFF. Written as DNA, the CDR3 is TGTGCCAGCAGCTTGAGCACCTCCTACAATGAGCAGTTCTTC.